This is a list of T cell receptor beta chains from one sample in a study of T cell responses to AZD1222 COVID-19 vaccine. Data came from immunoSEQ multiplex PCR; TCRdb stores just in-frame clones and leaves some out. This sample has around 150,000 clones; about 91% occur once, and the top ten carry 4% to 5.5%. Sequencing used peripheral blood, obtained on day 0 of MenACWY control vaccination. The receptors were gathered from an adult in good health. Both conserved end residues are part of each CDR3. The D gene is left open where the match is weak. Size tells how often a clone was seen (once, few, many) or the class of an expanded clone, and some rows leave it out.

TRBV19	TRBD1	TRBJ2-4	once	TGTGCCAGCGGGGACCAGGGGGCAGACATTCAGTACTTC	CASGDQGADIQYF
TRBV14	TRBD1	TRBJ1-6	-	TGTGCCAGCAGCCTGAACAGGGGGCGGTCACCCCTCCACTTT	CASSLNRGRSPLHF
TRBV19	-	TRBJ1-1	once	TGTGCCAGTAGTTCCAGTTCCGCTTTCCTGAACACTGAAGCTTTCTTT	CASSSSSAFLNTEAFF
TRBV7-2	TRBD1	TRBJ1-1	-	TGTGCCAGCACCCAGGACAGGTGGAACACTGAAGCTTTCTTT	CASTQDRWNTEAFF
TRBV7-3	TRBD2	TRBJ2-1	-	TGTGCCAGCAGCTTATTCGCGGGAGGGCGATACAATGAGCAGTTCTTC	CASSLFAGGRYNEQFF
TRBV6-5	-	TRBJ2-3	-	TGTGCCAGCAGATTCCTAGCGACCCACACAGATACGCAGTATTTT	CASRFLATHTDTQYF
TRBV18	-	TRBJ2-2	-	TGTGCCAGCTCAGTCGAGCGGTTAAACACCGGGGAGCTGTTTTTT	CASSVERLNTGELFF
TRBV11-3	-	TRBJ1-1	-	TGTGCCAGCAGCTTAGTTCCCCCAGGTCTTATATCCACTGAAGCTTTCTTT	CASSLVPPGLISTEAFF
TRBV30	-	TRBJ2-5	-	TGTGCCTGGAGTGGAGGTACAGCCCAAGAGACCCAGTACTTC	CAWSGGTAQETQYF
TRBV19	-	TRBJ2-7	-	TGTGCCAGTAGTATAGATGCGCCGGGGGCAGGCTACGAGCAGTACTTC	CASSIDAPGAGYEQYF
TRBV28	-	TRBJ1-6	-	TGTGCCAGCTTAGTGGGGAATTCACCCCTCCACTTT	CASLVGNSPLHF
TRBV29-1	-	TRBJ1-1	-	TGCAGCGGGAACCGGGGCCCACTAGAAGCTTTCTTT	CSGNRGPLEAFF
TRBV3-1/TRBV3-2	TRBD2	TRBJ2-1	once	TGTGCCAGCAGCCCTTTCCTAACTAGCGGGGCCTACAATGAGCAGTTCTTC	CASSPFLTSGAYNEQFF
TRBV11-2	-	TRBJ1-1	-	TGTGCCAGCAGCTTAGATCGTGGAACTGAAGCTTTCTTT	CASSLDRGTEAFF
TRBV11-2	-	TRBJ2-2	once	TGTGCCAGCAGCTTAGGGGTTTGGGCAACCGGGGAGCTGTTTTTT	CASSLGVWATGELFF
TRBV4-3	TRBD2	TRBJ2-1	-	TGCGCCAGCAGCCAAGTTGCTAGCGGGAGCAATGAGCAGTTCTTC	CASSQVASGSNEQFF
TRBV29-1	-	TRBJ2-7	-	TGCAGCGTTGACCAGGGGTACGAGCAGTACTTC	CSVDQGYEQYF
TRBV29-1	-	TRBJ1-1	once	TGCAGCGTTTCGGACACGAACACTGAAGCTTTCTTT	CSVSDTNTEAFF
TRBV6-6	-	TRBJ2-7	-	TGTGCCAGCTCGAGGACAGCTTTCGAGCAGTACTTC	CASSRTAFEQYF
TRBV30	-	TRBJ1-1	once	TGTGCCTGGAAACATCGGGGTGACACTGAAGCTTTCTTT	CAWKHRGDTEAFF
TRBV19	-	TRBJ2-1	-	TGTGCCAGTAGTACCCGAAGGAAGCGGCAGTACAATGAGCAGTTCTTC	CASSTRRKRQYNEQFF
TRBV29-1	-	TRBJ1-5	-	TGCAGCGTTCAAAGGGAGAACAATCAGCCCCAGCATTTT	CSVQRENNQPQHF
TRBV20-1	-	TRBJ1-1	once	TGCAGTGCTACCTCAAACACTGAAGCTTTCTTT	CSATSNTEAFF
TRBV7-8	-	TRBJ1-5	-	TGTGCCAGCAGCTCCTTCTCGGGGAATAGCAATCAGCCCCAGCATTTT	CASSSFSGNSNQPQHF
TRBV27	TRBD2	TRBJ2-6	-	TGTGCCAGCAGCCCGGGACTAGCGGGAGGATGGTCTGGGGCCAACGTCCTGACTTTC	CASSPGLAGGWSGANVLTF
TRBV9	-	TRBJ1-1	-	TGTGCCAGCAGCCCCTATGGGGGCCTGAACACTGAAGCTTTCTTT	CASSPYGGLNTEAFF
TRBV28	-	TRBJ1-2	-	TGTGCCAGCAGTAGAGTAGGGGTTGGCTACACCTTC	CASSRVGVGYTF
TRBV19	-	TRBJ1-4	-	TGTGCCAGTAGTATTCCGCATACGACTAATGAAAAACTGTTTTTT	CASSIPHTTNEKLFF
TRBV15	-	TRBJ1-2	-	TGTGCCACCAGCAGAGATAGAACCGGAGCTAACTATGGCTACACCTTC	CATSRDRTGANYGYTF
TRBV9	-	TRBJ2-3	-	TGTGCCAGCAGCGTAGTTAGCGGCTCAGATACGCAGTATTTT	CASSVVSGSDTQYF
TRBV28	-	TRBJ2-1	-	TGTGCCAGCAGTTTAATTAACGAGCAGTTCTTC	CASSLINEQFF
TRBV7-9	-	TRBJ2-7	-	TGTGCCAGCAGCTTAGGAGGTGGCGGGATCCTACGGGAGCAGTACTTC	CASSLGGGGILREQYF
TRBV7-9	TRBD2	TRBJ2-3	-	TGTGCCAGCAGCTTAAGAAGGGAGGGGAGAAGGACAGATACGCAGTATTTT	CASSLRREGRRTDTQYF
TRBV15	-	TRBJ2-2	-	TGTGCCACCAGCAGGGGCGACACCGGGGAGCTGTTTTTT	CATSRGDTGELFF
TRBV9	-	TRBJ1-1	once	TGTGCCAGCAGCGTAGTGGGCACTGAAGCTTTCTTT	CASSVVGTEAFF
TRBV7-8	-	TRBJ1-2	-	TGTGCCAGCAGCCACCGGGACTCGACCATTTATGGCTACACCTTC	CASSHRDSTIYGYTF
TRBV5-1	-	TRBJ2-5	-	TGCGCCAGCAGCGTGGGCGGGGAAGAGACCCAGTACTTC	CASSVGGEETQYF
TRBV13	TRBD1	TRBJ2-7	-	TGTGCCAGCAGCTCCCCGATCATCTTCCAGGGGGAACCCTACGAGCAGTACTTC	CASSSPIIFQGEPYEQYF
TRBV28	TRBD1	TRBJ1-6	-	TGTGCCAGCAGTTCCCCGCGGAAGACAGGGCGGGGGTCACCCCTCCACTTT	CASSSPRKTGRGSPLHF
TRBV7-3	TRBD1	TRBJ1-4	-	TGTGCCAGCAGCCCAACGGGGACAGGGCTTGAAAAACTGTTTTTT	CASSPTGTGLEKLFF
TRBV19	-	TRBJ2-1	few	TGTGCCAGTAGTATAGGACGGGGGCGTGATGAGCAGTTCTTC	CASSIGRGRDEQFF
TRBV3-1/TRBV3-2	-	TRBJ2-1	once	TGTGCCAGCAGCCACGGTAGCGTCAATGAGCAGTTCTTC	CASSHGSVNEQFF
TRBV7-9	-	TRBJ2-1	-	TGTGCCAGCAGCTCTGGACTCAGCTCCTACAATGAGCAGTTCTTC	CASSSGLSSYNEQFF
TRBV24-1	TRBD2	TRBJ2-5	-	TGTGCCACCAGTGACCCCCATACTAGCGGGACTCAAGAGACCCAGTACTTC	CATSDPHTSGTQETQYF
TRBV7-3	TRBD1	TRBJ1-6	-	TGTGCCAGCAGAAATGGACAGGGCCCTTCACCCCTCCACTTT	CASRNGQGPSPLHF
TRBV2	-	TRBJ2-7	once	TGTGCCAGCAGTAATAGACGCCACGAGCAGTACTTC	CASSNRRHEQYF
TRBV7-6	-	TRBJ2-3	-	TGTGCCAGCAGCTTAATAGCGGATCCCCGCACAGATACGCAGTATTTT	CASSLIADPRTDTQYF
TRBV6-5	-	TRBJ1-6	-	TGTGCCAGCACACGGGACCCGAATTCACCCCTCCACTTT	CASTRDPNSPLHF
TRBV5-6	-	TRBJ1-3	-	TGTGCCAGCAGCCCCGTCGGTGGATCTGGAAACACCATATATTTT	CASSPVGGSGNTIYF
TRBV6-5	-	TRBJ2-7	-	TGTGCCAGCACCGCTTACTACGAGCAGTACTTC	CASTAYYEQYF
TRBV9	-	TRBJ2-2	-	TGTGCCAGCAGCGGAAGAAACCTGGAGCTGTTTTTT	CASSGRNLELFF
TRBV3-1/TRBV3-2	TRBD1	TRBJ1-6	-	TGTGCCAGCAGCCCGCGGGAGGGACAGGGAAACTCACCCCTCCACTTT	CASSPREGQGNSPLHF
TRBV6-5	-	TRBJ1-5	-	TGTGCCAGCAAAGATGTTCAGCGCAATCAGCCCCAGCATTTT	CASKDVQRNQPQHF
TRBV28	TRBD1	TRBJ1-6	-	TGTGCCAGCAGTCCGAGGACAGGGATAGGTTCACCCCTCCACTTT	CASSPRTGIGSPLHF
TRBV6-1	-	TRBJ1-2	-	TGTGCCAGCAGTGATAGAAACAGAGGAAACTATGGCTACACCTTC	CASSDRNRGNYGYTF
TRBV11-3	-	TRBJ2-1	-	TGTGCCAGCAGTCGAAGGGGTGACGAGCAGTTCTTC	CASSRRGDEQFF